This T cell receptor beta chain comes out of a study of blood T cell repertoires in COVID-19. Study-wide context: Acute and convalescent COVID-19 samples came from the United States, Italy and Spain. Sources were T cells, B-cell-depleted T cells, or PBMCs; the material itself was cDNA or gDNA.

Profiling relied on immunoSEQ multiplex PCR, and the TCRdb table lists in-frame clones only, not all of them. The repertoire holds more than 200,000 clones, with roughly 84% as singletons. This CDR3 is built from 14 residues. Germline V lookup: CDR1 MNHNY, CDR2 SVGAGI (reference sequence). The V gene lost 6 bases and the J gene lost 6 bases, with 14 bases spanning the gap. Seattle patients were enrolled while actively infected and followed longitudinally. The source material was peripheral blood. This TCR came from a woman older than 75 with COVID-19, enrolled during active disease. The chain has TRBV6-6 and TRBJ2-2, with no clear D. CDR3 in amino acids: CASRSSSLSGELFF. The CDR3 bases are TGTGCCAGCAGATCATCTAGTCTGTCCGGGGAGCTGTTTTTT.